The clone carrying this T cell receptor (beta chain) appeared once. The antigen remains unidentified. V lost 0 bases, J lost 0 bases, and 6 bases stayed unmatched. This CDR3 region has 17 residues. Germline V gene lookup returns CDR1 PRHDT and CDR2 FYEKMQ (reference sequence). Each CDR3 protein is one row after TCRdb ran MiXCR on the reads. The table includes approximately 990,000 distinct CDR3 sequences, 30% to 40% detected once. This sample is part of a study of T cell repertoires in cytomegalovirus infection. Study-wide context: Based on public TCR beta signatures, there were indications of CMV infection and of a matching HLA type. Findings of the study overall: Cumulative public TCR beta family frequency identified CMV carriers with the relevant HLA. CMV-specific TCR beta clonotypes restricted by HLA-C dominated the ex vivo response.

The chain recombines TRBV13 with TRBJ2-5; TRBD1 matches 8 bases. The specimen comprised cultured CD8+ T cells from PBMCs, sampled from culture after CMV antigen stimulation. This sequence was found in a human donor in good health (CMV status not recorded). Some clones in this sample may be carry-over from other donors' samples. In nucleotides, the CDR3 is TGTGCCAGCAGCTTAGGGACAGGGGTTATGTACCAAGAGACCCAGTACTTC. It codes for CASSLGTGVMYQETQYF. Filled out from reference TRBV13 and TRBJ2-5, the complete variable domain reads AAGVIQSPRHLIKEKRETATLKCYPIPRHDTVYWYQQGPGQDPQFLISFYEKMQSDKGSIPDRFSAQQFSDYHSELNMSSLELGDSALYFCASSLGTGVMYQETQYFGPGTRLLVL.